These 21 T cell receptor beta chains originate from one sample sequenced in a study of T cells in Graves' hyperthyroidism and ophthalmopathy. What was amplified from RNA transcripts were TCR beta CDR3 regions. The TCR CDR3 was amplified in a first-round RT-PCR using the HTBI primer set. Using its own MiXCR run on the multiplex PCR reads, TCRdb lists one record per CDR3 protein. The table includes a few hundred thousand distinct CDR3 sequences, about 16% detected once. The sequencing input was blood. The receptors derive from a woman in her forties with Graves' ophthalmopathy.

The J gene is TRBJ2-1, the V gene TRBV4-1; the match to TRBD2 covers 16 bases. Trimming took 0 bases from V and 9 from J; bases not matched to a gene: 5. The CDR3 contains 17 residues. The germline V gene encodes CDR1 MGHRA and CDR2 YSYEKL. The CDR3 region has the DNA TGCGCCAGCAGCCAAGAGATCGGGACTAGCGGGAGGGCTGAGCAGTTCTTC. Translation: CASSQEIGTSGRAEQFF.

The chain joins TRBV7-9 to TRBJ1-4; D is uncertain. Trimming took off 2 bases at V and 8 bases at J, with 12 bases between the two ends. This CDR3 comprises 14 residues. CDR1 SEHNR and CDR2 FQNEAQ come from the germline V gene (reference sequence). The CDR3 here is CASSLSGVREKLFF. Here the CDR3 DNA reads TGTGCCAGCAGCTTATCGGGTGTTCGGGAAAAACTGTTTTTT.

This clonotype occurred a few times. The chain recombines TRBV18 with TRBJ2-1; 13 nucleotides match TRBD2. CDR3 length equals 14 residues. V dropped 8 bases and J dropped 8; count of bases not matched to a gene: 6. Germline loops: CDR1 KGHSH, CDR2 LQKENI. CDR3 in amino acids: CASPPGLAGDEQFF. The CDR3 DNA follows: TGTGCCAGCCCCCCCGGACTAGCGGGGGATGAGCAGTTCTTC.

This rearrangement joins TRBV15 to TRBJ2-1; tentatively, D is TRBD2 (6 bases). Germline V gene lookup returns CDR1 LNHNV and CDR2 YYDKDF (reference sequence). The CDR3 is made up of 14 amino acids. Trimming removed 3 bases from V and 0 bases from J, with 6 bases in between. The CDR3: CATSSGSSYNEQFF. For the CDR3, the DNA is TGTGCCACCAGCAGCGGGAGCTCCTACAATGAGCAGTTCTTC.

This clonotype was seen at least ten times. At one of its ends the junction is not consistent with the germline gene, which may arise from a read error. The rearrangement joins TRBV6-6 to TRBJ2-1; TRBD2 aligns across 15 bases. The CDR3 sequence is 19 residues long. Germline values: CDR1 MNHNY, CDR2 SVGAGI (reference sequence). CDR3 region: CASSYSGLAGGLTYNEQFF. The CDR3 nucleotides are TGTGCCAGCAGCTACTCGGGACTAGCGGGAGGCCTGACCTACAATGAGCAGTTCTTC.

The table lists this clonotype with a few counts. The chain links TRBV7-2 to TRBJ2-1, with TRBD2 matching 14 bases. The CDR3 spans 19 residues. Germline CDR1 SGHTA, CDR2 FQGNSA. Germline trimming cut 9 bases from V and 0 bases from J; bases unmatched to any gene: 13. The CDR3 sequence: CASSLQRLAGGGSYNEQFF. The CDR3 coding sequence is TGTGCCAGTTCACTCCAGAGACTAGCGGGAGGGGGCTCCTACAATGAGCAGTTCTTC.

The chain couples TRBV6-1 to TRBJ1-5; possible D gene TRBD1, 5 bases. V shed 4 bases and J shed 5 bases, with 12 bases lying between them. CDR3 size: 14 residues. Germline CDR1 is MNHNS and CDR2 is SASEGT. In DNA, the CDR3 is TGTGCCAGCAGTGGAGGGGCGGCTGATCAGCCCCAGCATTTT. Amino acids: CASSGGAADQPQHF.

This clonotype was counted only a few times. The chain carries TRBV9 and TRBJ1-2; 7 bases are shared with TRBD1. The CDR3 covers 14 residues. The junction had 7 bases not matched to a gene; V was cut back by 2 bases and J by 6 bases. Germline assignment: CDR1 SGDLS and CDR2 YYNGEE. CDR3: CASSVGPQGDGYTF. DNA of the CDR3: TGTGCCAGCAGCGTGGGACCCCAGGGGGATGGCTACACCTTC.

There are many counts of this clonotype. The chain has TRBV2 and TRBJ2-4, with 9 bases identical to TRBD1. The CDR3 sequence is 17 residues long. The germline V gene has CDR1 SNHLY and CDR2 FYNNEI. V dropped 2 bases and J dropped 3; count of bases not matched to a gene: 8. The CDR3 DNA reads as TGTGCCAGCAGTGAAACCCGGGACAGGGAAGGCAAAAACATTCAGTACTTC. Its translation is CASSETRDREGKNIQYF.

This rearrangement joins TRBV10-3 to TRBJ1-2; TRBD1 matches 7 bases. CDR1 ENHRY and CDR2 SYGVKD come from the germline V gene. This CDR3 has 14 residues. The J segment lost 4 bases and the V segment lost 0 bases, leaving 2 bases of the junction unmatched. CDR3 in DNA: TGTGCCATCAGTGAGTCTGGGACAGCCTATGGCTACACCTTC. Encoded protein: CAISESGTAYGYTF.

This clonotype was detected only a few times. This chain uses TRBV30 with TRBJ2-5, with D maybe TRBD2 (5 bases). This CDR3 has 13 amino acids. The V end lost 0 bases, the J end lost 1 base, and 6 bases lay between the germline ends. The germline V gene encodes CDR1 GTSNPN and CDR2 SVGIG (reference sequence). CDR3 coding DNA: TGTGCCTGGAGTGTCCGGGGCCAAGAGACCCAGTACTTC. This gives the protein CAWSVRGQETQYF. The whole variable domain, remainder taken from reference TRBV30 and TRBJ2-5, is SQTIHQWPATLVQPVGSPLSLECTVEGTSNPNLYWYRQAAGRGLQLLFYSVGIGQISSEVPQNLSASRPQDRQFILSSKKLLLSDSGFYLCAWSVRGQETQYFGPGTRLLVL.

This clonotype was observed many times. This chain connects TRBV30 to TRBJ2-1, with D possibly matching TRBD1 (5 bases). Germline V lookup: CDR1 GTSNPN, CDR2 SVGIG (reference sequence). This CDR3 comprises 15 residues. The germline V and J ends were trimmed by 2 bases and 10 bases, with 21 bases remaining between them. The CDR3 DNA sequence: TGTGCCTGGAGTCCCCGAGTGGGCAGGGCTAGGGAGCAGTTCTTC. As protein: CAWSPRVGRAREQFF.

This clonotype was observed a few times. V is TRBV27 and J is TRBJ2-1, with TRBD2 matching 9 bases. Germline V gene sequence: CDR1 MNHEY, CDR2 SMNVEV (reference sequence). The trim removed 1 base at V and 6 bases at J, leaving 7 bases unmatched. The CDR3 contains 16 residues. Here the CDR3 DNA reads TGTGCCAGCAGTTTATGGGGAGCGGGAGGAAGCAATGAGCAGTTCTTC. It codes for CASSLWGAGGSNEQFF.

This clonotype was recorded many times. Written as DNA, the CDR3 is TGTGCCTGGAGTGTACAACTTGAGCAGTTCTTC. Protein product: CAWSVQLEQFF. The chain has TRBV30 and TRBJ2-1; the D is unclear. Germline V gives CDR1 GTSNPN, CDR2 SVGIG (reference sequence). Trimming shortened V by 0 bases and J by 9 bases, and 6 bases separated the two germline ends. CDR3 length: 11 amino acids.

This clonotype appeared a few times. This chain links TRBV12-3 or TRBV12-4 with TRBJ2-7; D is ambiguous. V was trimmed by 5 bases and J by 6 bases, leaving 11 bases between them. This CDR3 region has 12 residues. The CDR3, as DNA: TGTGCCAGCAGTGGAGTAGCTGGCGAGCAGTACTTC. Translated: CASSGVAGEQYF.

This clonotype was detected ten times or more. The chain combines TRBV28 with TRBJ2-4; TRBD1 agrees at 10 bases. This CDR3 has 16 amino acids. Germline trimming cut 4 bases from V and 8 bases from J; bases unmatched to any gene: 11. The germline CDR1 and CDR2 sequences are MDHEN and SYDVKM. The CDR3 sequence: CASSSARDRGYDIQYF. DNA for the CDR3: TGTGCCAGCAGTTCTGCCCGGGACAGGGGCTACGACATTCAGTACTTC.

The genes are TRBV20-1 and TRBJ2-3; 9 positions agree with TRBD1. From germline, CDR1 is DFQATT and CDR2 SNEGSKA (reference sequence). The CDR3 length is 14 residues. Losses at the gene ends were 3 bases for V and 3 bases for J; bases not matched to a gene: 4. CDR3 in amino acids: CSASLGQGTDTQYF. The CDR3 coding sequence is TGCAGTGCTAGTCTGGGACAGGGAACAGATACGCAGTATTTT.

CDR3 nucleotides: TGCAGTGCTAGAGATCCAGGAAAGGGACCGAATAATTCACCCCTCCACTTT. Residues: CSARDPGKGPNNSPLHF. The chain joins TRBV20-1 to TRBJ1-6, with D possibly matching TRBD1 (5 bases). The CDR3 sequence is 17 residues long. The V gene's germline CDR1 is DFQATT and CDR2 SNEGSKA (reference sequence). Deletions cut 0 bases from V and 5 bases from J, with 17 bases between.

On this clonotype itself: This may be a read error: a much more frequent sequence differs by one nucleotide. The genes are TRBV7-9 and TRBJ2-1, with D possibly matching TRBD1 (6 bases). CDR3 size: 13 residues. With 7 bases removed from V and 7 bases from J, the gap between germline ends came to 14 bases. The germline V gene has CDR1 SEHNR and CDR2 FQNEAQ (reference sequence). The CDR3 DNA is TGTGCCAGCATCTCACGACAGGAGAATGAGCAGTTCTTC. Residues: CASISRQENEQFF.

The chain carries TRBV28 and TRBJ1-6; 9 bases fit TRBD1. Germline-derived CDR1 and CDR2 are MDHEN and SYDVKM. V was pared by 5 bases and J by 10 bases, with 3 bases of the junction left unmatched. The CDR3 has 13 amino acids. The CDR3 loop reads CASSMDRGSPLHF. The CDR3 DNA reads TGTGCCAGCAGTATGGACAGGGGCTCACCCCTCCACTTT.

Ten or more counts support this clonotype. The chain uses TRBV2 and TRBJ2-5, with D hard to call. V dropped 8 bases and J dropped 1 base, with 11 bases sitting between them. The CDR3 contains 13 residues. CDR1 and CDR2 (germline): SNHLY, FYNNEI. The CDR3 sequence: CASQEPSQETQYF. The CDR3 DNA follows: TGTGCCAGCCAGGAACCATCCCAAGAGACCCAGTACTTC.